A selection of T cell receptor beta chains follows, all from one sample in a study of control samples from healthy donors and cancer patients. This table comes from immunoSEQ multiplex PCR, and its TCRdb copy is limited to in-frame clones, with some not included. Of 77,000 or so clones in the sample, 91% are singletons; the top ten hold about a sixth. The sample taken for sequencing was blood. The receptors were gathered from a man aged 30-40 years in good health. Each CDR3 is given with its conserved first and last residue. D genes are given only for firm matches. The listing skips clone size in some rows; elsewhere it reads once, few, many or a size class.

TRBD1	-	TRBJ1-6	TRBV5-6	TGTGCCAGCAGGCGGCAGGGGGCTAACGGCCTCCACTTT	CASRRQGANGLHF
-	-	TRBJ1-2	TRBV10-3	TGTGCCATCAGTGCCCCCGAGCAGGCGGACTATGGCTACACCTTC	CAISAPEQADYGYTF
-	-	TRBJ1-5	TRBV4-1	TGCGCCAGCAGCCTGACTATGGGGAGCAATCAGCCCCAGCATTTT	CASSLTMGSNQPQHF
-	-	TRBJ1-6	TRBV11-1	TGTGCCAGCGGTGGCCGTACCTATTCACCCCTCCACTTT	CASGGRTYSPLHF
-	-	TRBJ2-4	TRBV19	TGTGCCAGTAGTAACGGGGAGACACGGCTAGAGGCTCAGTACTTC	CASSNGETRLEAQYF
-	-	TRBJ2-2	TRBV3-1/TRBV3-2	TGTGCCAGCAGCCAAGGGCGAGGGAGGAGAACCGGGGAGCTGTTTTTT	CASSQGRGRRTGELFF
TRBD1	-	TRBJ1-5	TRBV28	TGTGCCAGCAGTTTATGGACAGGGATGAGTCAGCCCCAGCATTTT	CASSLWTGMSQPQHF
TRBD1	once	TRBJ1-4	TRBV28	TGTGCCAGCAACTCCGGGACAGGGACCGAAAAACTGTTTTTT	CASNSGTGTEKLFF
-	-	TRBJ1-1	TRBV19	TGTGCCAGTAGTATACGGGCAACCGGTTACACGAACACTGAAGCTTTCTTT	CASSIRATGYTNTEAFF
-	-	TRBJ2-4	TRBV4-3	TGCGCCAGCAGCCAAGATTGGACAGAATCAAACATTCAGTACTTC	CASSQDWTESNIQYF
-	-	TRBJ1-2	TRBV30	TGTGCCTGGAGTCGGGGCTATGGCTACACCTTC	CAWSRGYGYTF
TRBD1	-	TRBJ1-2	TRBV2	TGTGCCAGCAGGGGGGACAGGGGGAGCTATGGCTACACCTTC	CASRGDRGSYGYTF
-	-	TRBJ1-2	TRBV19	TGTGCCAGTAGTTATTCCGAATCACTTGGCTACACCTTC	CASSYSESLGYTF
-	-	TRBJ2-7	TRBV28	TGTGCCAGCAGTTTCTGGGGTAACGAGCAGTACTTC	CASSFWGNEQYF
-	-	TRBJ1-4	TRBV5-8	TGTGCCAGCAGCTTGTCGTGGCTTAATGAAAAACTGTTTTTT	CASSLSWLNEKLFF
-	-	TRBJ2-3	TRBV4-2	TGTGCCAGCAGCCAAGGGGCGCTTAGAGGGACTAGCACAGATACGCAGTATTTT	CASSQGALRGTSTDTQYF
TRBD1	once	TRBJ1-2	TRBV5-6	TGTGCCAGCAGCGCACTGGACAGGAGCCTAGGTGGCTACACCTTC	CASSALDRSLGGYTF
TRBD1	-	TRBJ1-1	TRBV6-2/TRBV6-3	TGTGCCAGCAGTTACGGGACAGGGAGGGTCACTGAAGCTTTCTTT	CASSYGTGRVTEAFF
-	-	TRBJ1-1	TRBV19	TGTGCCAGTTTACCTAGGGGGGCCAACACTGAAGCTTTCTTT	CASLPRGANTEAFF
TRBD2	-	TRBJ2-5	TRBV5-4	TGTGCCAGCAGCTTGATGGGGACTACCCAAGAGACCCAGTACTTC	CASSLMGTTQETQYF
-	-	TRBJ2-5	TRBV9	TGTGCCAGCAGCGTAGTGACTGGGAGGGGGCAAGAGACCCAGTACTTC	CASSVVTGRGQETQYF
TRBD1	-	TRBJ2-2	TRBV3-1/TRBV3-2	TGTGCCAGCAGCCCCTCGGAGAGGGGGCGCAACGGGGAGCTGTTTTTT	CASSPSERGRNGELFF
TRBD1	-	TRBJ2-5	TRBV20-1	TGCAGTGCTAGTTTCCCGGGACAGCAGAAGAGGTCCCAGTACTTC	CSASFPGQQKRSQYF
-	once	TRBJ1-6	TRBV5-6	TGTGCCAGCAGCTTGGGGGGAATCCCCTATAATTCACCCCTCCACTTT	CASSLGGIPYNSPLHF
-	-	TRBJ1-1	TRBV6-1	TGTGCCAGCAGTGAAGCAAGGGGGGACACTGAAGCTTTCTTT	CASSEARGDTEAFF
-	once	TRBJ1-1	TRBV20-1	TGCAGTGCTAGTTTGAGGAACACTGAAGCTTTCTTT	CSASLRNTEAFF
-	-	TRBJ1-5	TRBV24-1	TGTGCCACCAGTGACGGTGATCAGCCCCAGCATTTT	CATSDGDQPQHF
-	once	TRBJ1-2	TRBV30	TGTGCCTGGAGTGTAAGCAGGTGGCAACTAGGCTACACCTTC	CAWSVSRWQLGYTF
TRBD2	-	TRBJ2-1	TRBV9	TGTGCCAGCAGCGTATCAACTAGCGGGGGGCGGAATGAGCAGTTCTTC	CASSVSTSGGRNEQFF
-	-	TRBJ2-6	TRBV6-5	TGTGCCAGCAGTTACGAATACTCTGGGGCCAACGTCCTGACTTTC	CASSYEYSGANVLTF
-	few	TRBJ2-7	TRBV30	TGTGCCTGGAATTTCGGGGGGCGCAACGAGCAGTACTTC	CAWNFGGRNEQYF
-	few	TRBJ1-1	TRBV24-1	TGTGCCACCAGGGACGCTATGAACACTGAAGCTTTCTTT	CATRDAMNTEAFF
-	once	TRBJ2-7	TRBV6-1	TGTGCCAGCAGTCCCCAGAGAGGCTACGAGCAGTACTTC	CASSPQRGYEQYF
-	-	TRBJ1-1	TRBV18	TGTGCCAGCTCACCGCCCGGGGGGAACACTGAAGCTTTCTTT	CASSPPGGNTEAFF
TRBD1	-	TRBJ2-7	TRBV14	TGTGCCAGCAGCCGTCGGGACAGGGGCTTTGGCGGGCAGTACTTC	CASSRRDRGFGGQYF
TRBD2	once	TRBJ2-3	TRBV27	TGTGCCAGCAGTTTCGGGGGAGGGTCAGATACGCAGTATTTT	CASSFGGGSDTQYF
-	-	TRBJ2-5	TRBV9	TGTGCCAGCAGCGTAGACCGGGAGACCCAGTACTTC	CASSVDRETQYF
TRBD1	-	TRBJ2-7	TRBV10-3	TGTGCCATCAGACCCGGGACAGGGACCTACGAGCAGTACTTC	CAIRPGTGTYEQYF
-	-	TRBJ1-2	TRBV11-3	TGTGCCAGCAGCTTAAGCTCTGGGTATGTTATCTATGGCTACACCTTC	CASSLSSGYVIYGYTF